The 8 T cell receptor beta chains listed next were all sequenced from one sample in a study of tumor and adjacent non-tumor tissue in lung cancer. A modified ARM-PCR protocol with three rounds of nested PCR amplified TCRbeta. TCRdb used MiXCR to reprocess the multiplex PCR reads, holding one entry per CDR3 protein. The sample has tens of thousands of distinct CDR3 sequences; around 65% are singletons. RNA was extracted from bulk tissue without any cell sorting. Distant lung tissue was collected more than 3 cm away from the tumor edge. Sequences were obtained from distant non-tumor lung tissue. The receptors come from a woman aged 50 to 60 with non-small cell lung cancer.

This clonotype was counted ten times or more. The rearrangement joins TRBV10-3 to TRBJ2-5, with TRBD1 matching over 7 bases. The CDR3 spans 15 residues. The V gene end was trimmed by 0 bases and the J gene end by 5 bases; junction bases not matched to a gene: 6. Germline CDR1 is ENHRY and CDR2 is SYGVKD. CDR3 nucleotide sequence: TGTGCCATCAGTGAGTCGTTACAGGGGATGGAGACCCAGTACTTC. This gives the protein CAISESLQGMETQYF.

A word on this clonotype: The junction and the germline gene differ at one end; a read error may be behind it. The V and J genes are TRBV11-2 and TRBJ2-2; possibly TRBD2 for D (6 bases). The CDR3 contains 17 residues. The germline V gene encodes CDR1 SGHAT and CDR2 FQNNGV. CDR3 sequence: CASSLEMGGFYTRELFF. In DNA, the CDR3 is TGTGCCAGCAGCTTAGAGATGGGGGGTTTTTACACCAGGGAGCTGTTTTTT.

Concerning this clonotype: Sequence at one end of the junction differs from germline and may be a read error. The chain joins TRBV4-1 to TRBJ1-1; D possibly corresponds to TRBD1 (5 bases). Germline V gene data show CDR1 as MGHRA and CDR2 as YSYEKL. The CDR3 sequence is 16 residues long. CDR3 nucleotide sequence: TGCGCCAGCGGCCAAGATCTCTGCAGGGTCGGCAGTGGAGCTTTCTTT. This sequence encodes CASGQDLCRVGSGAFF.

This clonotype was seen at least ten times. CDR3 amino acids: CASSNLNQPQHF. As DNA, the CDR3 is TGTGCCAGCTCTAACCTCAATCAGCCCCAGCATTTT. The chain has TRBV6-1 and TRBJ1-5; D gene ambiguous. V was pared by 8 bases and J by 3 bases, with 8 bases between. This CDR3 region has 12 residues. CDR1 is MNHNS, CDR2 SASEGT, per germline.

Comment on this clonotype: A much larger clone lies a single base off, so this may be a read error. V usage is TRBV20-1 and J usage is TRBJ2-3; D gene uncertain. CDR1 and CDR2 (germline): DFQATT, SNEGSKA (reference sequence). CDR3 length equals 10 residues. The ends were cut back, 4 bases at V and 4 bases at J, with 3 bases in the middle. For the CDR3, the DNA is TGCAGTGCTAACCCAGATACGCAGTATTTT. This encodes CSANPDTQYF.

Turning to this clonotype: A much more abundant neighbour one base away suggests this may be a read error. This chain connects TRBV6-1 to TRBJ1-3; D remains ambiguous. Germline CDR1 MNHNS, CDR2 SASEGT. The CDR3 totals 15 residues. As DNA, the CDR3 is TGTGCCAGCATTGAAGTCGGGGTTGCTGGAAACACCATATATTTT. Translated: CASIEVGVAGNTIYF.

Note on this clonotype: A much more abundant neighbour one base away suggests this may be a read error. The chain uses TRBV10-3 and TRBJ2-7, with 8 bases fitting TRBD1. Germline V gene sequence: CDR1 ENHRY, CDR2 SYGVKD. CDR3 length: 16 residues. The CDR3 bases are TGTGCCATCAGTGACCCGGGACAGGAGTTGACATACGAGCTGTACTTC. Translated: CAISDPGQELTYELYF.

Points on this clonotype: The junction differs from germline at one of its ends, possibly a read error. CDR3 region: CSASTGAPWETHYF. For the CDR3, the DNA is TGCAGTGCTAGCACGGGAGCCCCTTGGGAGACCCACTACTTC. The chain recombines TRBV20-1 with TRBJ2-5; D might be TRBD2 (6 bases). CDR1 and CDR2 from the germline V gene are DFQATT and SNEGSKA (reference sequence). This CDR3 is built from 14 residues.